The entry that follows covers one TCR beta chain sequence. Its antigen is not known. The germline gene is not matched at one end of the junction; a read error may be the cause. These data belong to a study of T-cell reconstitution after alpha-beta-depleted transplantation in children. Unique molecular identifiers were incorporated during preparation of the TCRbeta library. Each CDR3 protein gets one entry after TCRdb re-called the PCR reads with MiXCR. This sample yields approximately 800,000 distinct CDR3 sequences, of which roughly 15% are seen a single time; 5% belongs to the top ten. The CDR3 runs to 18 residues. Germline V CDR1 and CDR2: KGHDR, SFDVKD. Findings and limits, study-wide: Surviving recipient cells, namely T cells and thymic progenitors, were the source of high day-60 TCRbeta diversity in some patients. T cells produced anew were the main source of T-cell counts and diversity one year after transplant. Expanded graft clones, several hundred of them, were reportedly the source of alpha-beta T cells about two months after transplant.

The rearrangement joins TRBV24-1 to TRBJ2-3; the D gene is possibly TRBD2 (8 bases). This receptor was identified in a male patient younger than 18 who had a stem cell transplant for acute lymphoblastic leukemia, so the T cells may come from the graft donor. The material was PBMCs, mostly from graft donor cells, obtained 360 days after TCRalphabeta/CD19-depleted stem cell transplant. CDR3 amino acids: CATSDRGLAGGHTDAQYF. The CDR3 bases are TGTGCCACCAGTGACCGCGGACTAGCAGGGGGGCACACAGATGCGCAGTATTTT.